One T cell receptor beta chain is described in this entry. Its antigen is as yet unknown. The sample has other DNA sequences that encode this CDR3 too. Every immunoSEQ plate was one replicate of a subset's evenly spread DNA. Method: immunoSEQ multiplex PCR; TCRdb's copy keeps in-frame clones and lacks some. This table holds over a million clones, approximately 98.5% found once. The data derive from a study of shared clonotypes between healthy human individuals. Looking at the study overall: CD4 naive cells filled three plates per donor, CD4 memory three, CD8 naive two and CD8 memory one.

Regarding the study as a whole: It was anticipated that sequencing depth would influence how many clonotypes donors shared.

V shed 3 bases and J shed 0 bases, with 9 bases lying between them. This CDR3 is built from 15 residues. Germline V gene data show CDR1 as MNHEY and CDR2 as SMNVEV (reference sequence). V gene TRBV27 combines with J gene TRBJ1-5; no firm D call. The material sequenced was naive CD4+ T cells sorted from blood. The subset denotes: CD45RA+ positively selected. This receptor was taken from a man aged 25-45 years in good health. CDR3: CASSFGRTSNQPQHF. CDR3 nucleotides: TGTGCCAGCAGTTTCGGCAGGACTAGCAATCAGCCCCAGCATTTT.